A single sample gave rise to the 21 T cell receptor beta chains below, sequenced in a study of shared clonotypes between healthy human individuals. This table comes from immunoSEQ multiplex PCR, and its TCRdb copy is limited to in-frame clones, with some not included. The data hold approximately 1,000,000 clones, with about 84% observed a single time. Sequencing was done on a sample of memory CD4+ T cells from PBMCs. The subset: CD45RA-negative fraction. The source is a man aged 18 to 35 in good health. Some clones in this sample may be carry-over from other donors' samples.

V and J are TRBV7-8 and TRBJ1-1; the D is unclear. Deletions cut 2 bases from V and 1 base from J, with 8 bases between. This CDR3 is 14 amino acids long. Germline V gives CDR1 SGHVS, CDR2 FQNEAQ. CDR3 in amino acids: CASSLSTENTEAFF. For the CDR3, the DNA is TGTGCCAGCAGCTTATCCACAGAGAACACTGAAGCTTTCTTT.

This CDR3 reads CASSLDIRGADTQYF. CDR3 bases: TGTGCCAGCAGCTTGGATATTAGGGGAGCAGATACGCAGTATTTT. The chain uses TRBV7-9 and TRBJ2-3, with D perhaps TRBD1 or TRBD2 (5 bases each). The CDR3 runs 15 residues. Trimming removed 3 bases from V and 4 bases from J, with 14 bases in between. Germline values: CDR1 SEHNR, CDR2 FQNEAQ (reference sequence).

The CDR3 nucleotides read TGTGCCAGCAGCTTAGGTAGGGCGAATACCTATGGCTACACCTTC. It is translated as CASSLGRANTYGYTF. The chain links TRBV7-9 to TRBJ1-2; D gene ambiguous. CDR3 length: 15 amino acids. Germline loops: CDR1 SEHNR, CDR2 FQNEAQ (reference sequence). Trimming pared 1 base from V and 4 bases from J, leaving 13 bases between.

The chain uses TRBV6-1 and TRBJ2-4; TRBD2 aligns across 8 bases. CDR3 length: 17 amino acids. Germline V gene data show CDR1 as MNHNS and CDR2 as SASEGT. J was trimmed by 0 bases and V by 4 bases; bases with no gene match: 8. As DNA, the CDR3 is TGTGCCAGCAGTGGCTTGATAGCGGGACCAGCCAAAAACATTCAGTACTTC. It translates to CASSGLIAGPAKNIQYF.

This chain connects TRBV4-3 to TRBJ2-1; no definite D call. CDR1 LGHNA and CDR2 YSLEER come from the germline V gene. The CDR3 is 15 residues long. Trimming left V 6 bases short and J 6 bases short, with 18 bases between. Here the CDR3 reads CASSRNSPAPNEQFF. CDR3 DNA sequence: TGCGCCAGCAGTCGGAACTCCCCGGCCCCCAATGAGCAGTTCTTC.

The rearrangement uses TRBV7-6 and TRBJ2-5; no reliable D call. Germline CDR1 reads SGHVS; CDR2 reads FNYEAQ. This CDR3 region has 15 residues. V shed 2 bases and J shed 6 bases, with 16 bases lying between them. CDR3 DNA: TGTGCCAGCAGCTTATACTCCGGTCACCCCAAGACCCAGTACTTC. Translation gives CASSLYSGHPKTQYF.

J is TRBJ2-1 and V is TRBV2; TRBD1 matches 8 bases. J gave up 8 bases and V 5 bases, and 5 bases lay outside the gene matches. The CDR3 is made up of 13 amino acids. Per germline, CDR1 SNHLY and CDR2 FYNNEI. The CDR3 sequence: CASSQDREDEQFF. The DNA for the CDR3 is TGTGCCAGCAGTCAGGACAGGGAAGATGAGCAGTTCTTC.

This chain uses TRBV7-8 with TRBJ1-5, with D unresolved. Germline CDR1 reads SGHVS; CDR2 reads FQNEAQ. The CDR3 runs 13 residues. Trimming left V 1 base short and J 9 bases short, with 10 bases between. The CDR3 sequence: CASSLGGRWPQHF. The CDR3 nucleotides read TGTGCCAGCAGCTTAGGGGGTCGGTGGCCCCAGCATTTT.

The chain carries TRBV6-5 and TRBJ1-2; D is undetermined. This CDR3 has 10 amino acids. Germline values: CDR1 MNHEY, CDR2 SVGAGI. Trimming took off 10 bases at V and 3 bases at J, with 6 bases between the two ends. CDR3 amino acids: CATLDYGYTF. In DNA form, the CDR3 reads TGTGCCACCCTGGACTATGGCTACACCTTC.

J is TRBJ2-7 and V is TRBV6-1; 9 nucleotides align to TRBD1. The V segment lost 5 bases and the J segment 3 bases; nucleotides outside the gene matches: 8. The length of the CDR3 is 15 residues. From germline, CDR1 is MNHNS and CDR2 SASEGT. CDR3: CASSMRGTGIYEQYF. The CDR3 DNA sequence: TGTGCCAGCAGTATGAGGGGGACAGGGATCTACGAGCAGTACTTC.

The CDR3 region is CSVRGWAKNIQYF. The CDR3 DNA follows: TGCAGCGTACGGGGTTGGGCCAAAAACATTCAGTACTTC. The chain uses TRBV29-1 and TRBJ2-4, with D possibly being TRBD2 (5 bases). V gave up 6 bases and J gave up 1 base, with 10 bases separating them. Germline assignment: CDR1 SQVTM and CDR2 ANQGSEA. This CDR3 has 13 amino acids.

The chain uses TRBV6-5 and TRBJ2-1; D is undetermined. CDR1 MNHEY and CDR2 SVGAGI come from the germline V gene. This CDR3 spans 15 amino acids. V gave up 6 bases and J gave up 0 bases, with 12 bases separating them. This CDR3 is CASSPQAASYNEQFF. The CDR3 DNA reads TGTGCCAGCAGCCCCCAGGCGGCCTCCTACAATGAGCAGTTCTTC.

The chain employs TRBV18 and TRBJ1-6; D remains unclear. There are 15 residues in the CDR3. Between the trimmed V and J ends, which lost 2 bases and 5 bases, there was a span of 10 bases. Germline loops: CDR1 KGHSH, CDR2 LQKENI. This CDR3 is CASSPRAPNNSPLHF. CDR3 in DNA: TGTGCCAGCTCACCAAGGGCGCCGAATAATTCACCCCTCCACTTT.

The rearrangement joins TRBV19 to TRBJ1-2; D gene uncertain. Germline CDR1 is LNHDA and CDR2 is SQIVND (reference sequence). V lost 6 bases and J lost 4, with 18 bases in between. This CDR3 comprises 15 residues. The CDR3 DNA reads TGTGCCAGTAGCCCCGGCAGAGCCAATTCCTATGGCTACACCTTC. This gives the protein CASSPGRANSYGYTF.

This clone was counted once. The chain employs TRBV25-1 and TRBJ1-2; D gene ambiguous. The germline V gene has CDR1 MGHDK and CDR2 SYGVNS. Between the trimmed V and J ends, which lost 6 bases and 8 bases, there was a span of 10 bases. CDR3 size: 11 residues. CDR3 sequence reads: CASSPGHGYTF. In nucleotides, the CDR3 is TGTGCCAGCAGCCCCGGGCACGGCTACACCTTC.

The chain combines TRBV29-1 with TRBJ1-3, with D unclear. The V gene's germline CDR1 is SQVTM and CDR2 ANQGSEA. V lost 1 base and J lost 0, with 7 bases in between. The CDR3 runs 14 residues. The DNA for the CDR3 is TGCAGCGTTGAAGTTGGCTTCTCTGGAAACACCATATATTTT. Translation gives CSVEVGFSGNTIYF.

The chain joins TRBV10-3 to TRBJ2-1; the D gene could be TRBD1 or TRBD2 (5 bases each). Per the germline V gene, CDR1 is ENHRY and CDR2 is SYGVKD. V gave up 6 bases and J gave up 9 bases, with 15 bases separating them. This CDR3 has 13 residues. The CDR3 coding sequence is TGTGCCATCAGGGGGGACCTCCGGGGTGAGCAGTTCTTC. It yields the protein CAIRGDLRGEQFF.

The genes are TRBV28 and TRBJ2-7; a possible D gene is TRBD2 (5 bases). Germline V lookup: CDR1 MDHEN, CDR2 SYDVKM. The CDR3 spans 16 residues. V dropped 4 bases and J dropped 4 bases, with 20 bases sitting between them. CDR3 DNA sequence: TGTGCCAGCAGTTCCCCCCTGACACCCCGAGGGTACGAGCAGTACTTC. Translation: CASSSPLTPRGYEQYF.

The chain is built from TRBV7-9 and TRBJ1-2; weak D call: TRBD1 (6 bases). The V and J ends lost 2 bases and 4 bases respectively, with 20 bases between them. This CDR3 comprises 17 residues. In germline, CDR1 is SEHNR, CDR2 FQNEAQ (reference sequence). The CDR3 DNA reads TGTGCCAGCAGCTTATCTCCCGCCGGACAGACAGTCTATGGCTACACCTTC. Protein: CASSLSPAGQTVYGYTF. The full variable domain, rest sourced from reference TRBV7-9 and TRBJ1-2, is DTGVSQNPRHKITKRGQNVTFRCDPISEHNRLYWYRQTLGQGPEFLTYFQNEAQLEKSRLLSDRFSAERPKGSFSTLEIQRTEQGDSAMYLCASSLSPAGQTVYGYTFGSGTRLTVV.

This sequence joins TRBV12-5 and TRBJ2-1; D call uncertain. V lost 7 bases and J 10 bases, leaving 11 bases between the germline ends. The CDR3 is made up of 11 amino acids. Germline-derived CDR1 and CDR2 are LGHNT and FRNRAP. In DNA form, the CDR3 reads TGTGCTAGTGCTAATGATGGGGAGCAGTTCTTC. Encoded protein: CASANDGEQFF.

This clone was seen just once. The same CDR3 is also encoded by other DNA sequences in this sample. The CDR3 loop is CASSLDGGQPQHF. CDR3 DNA: TGTGCCAGCAGCTTAGACGGGGGACAGCCCCAGCATTTT. The rearrangement joins TRBV7-2 to TRBJ1-5; perhaps TRBD1 as D (5 bases). Germline values: CDR1 SGHTA, CDR2 FQGNSA. There are 13 residues in the CDR3. V was shortened by 1 base and J by 7 bases, with 8 bases between the two germline ends. Full variable domain (rest looked up from reference TRBV7-2 and TRBJ1-5): GAGVSQSPSNKVTEKGKDVELRCDPISGHTALYWYRQSLGQGLEFLIYFQGNSAPDKSGLPSDRFSAERTGGSVSTLTIQRTQQEDSAVYLCASSLDGGQPQHFGDGTRLSIL.